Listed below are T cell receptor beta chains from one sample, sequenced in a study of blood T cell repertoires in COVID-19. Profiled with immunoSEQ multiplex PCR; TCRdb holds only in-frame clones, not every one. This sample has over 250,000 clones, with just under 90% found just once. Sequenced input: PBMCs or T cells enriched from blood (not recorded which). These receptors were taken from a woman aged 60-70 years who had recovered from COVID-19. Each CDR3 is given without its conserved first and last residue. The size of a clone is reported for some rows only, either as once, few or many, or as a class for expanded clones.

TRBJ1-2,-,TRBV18,ASSPPGQGGYGYT
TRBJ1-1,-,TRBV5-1,ASSLRTENTEAF
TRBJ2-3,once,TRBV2,AREGQSMDTQY
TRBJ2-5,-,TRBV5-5,ASSLGMRGPGETQY
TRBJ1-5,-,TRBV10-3,AISPLGDQPQH
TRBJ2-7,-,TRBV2,ASGGASGDPYEQY
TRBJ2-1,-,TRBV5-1,ASSLSPLAGGPHEQF
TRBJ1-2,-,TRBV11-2,ASSPHRDTYDLNYGYT
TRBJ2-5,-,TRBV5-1,ASSPRPTGGEETQY
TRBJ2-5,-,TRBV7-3,ASSQNNRASGETQY
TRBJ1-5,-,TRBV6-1,ASSDDRGWEPQH
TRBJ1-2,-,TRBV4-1,ASSQDPSVNYGYT
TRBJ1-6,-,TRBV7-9,ASSLASGRGSPLH
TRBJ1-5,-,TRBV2,ASSVLGSNQPQH